This is a list of T cell receptor beta chains from one sample in a study of blood T cell repertoires in COVID-19. Sequenced by immunoSEQ multiplex PCR; TCRdb stores in-frame clones only, minus some. The data hold roughly 150,000 clones, with roughly 80% observed a single time. The sequencing sample was made of peripheral blood. The source of these receptors is a woman of 80 years or more with COVID-19, enrolled during active disease. The CDR3 runs from the conserved cysteine through the conserved F or W. D genes are given only for firm matches. Clone size appears in some rows only: once, few, many, or a class for an expanded clone.

v_call	j_call	d_call	clone_size	cdr3_nt	cdr3_aa
TRBV9	TRBJ1-1	TRBD1	-	TGTGCCAGCAGCGTCCAGGGGGGAATGAACACTGAAGCTTTCTTT	CASSVQGGMNTEAFF
TRBV28	TRBJ2-5	-	once	TGTGCCAGCAGAACCCCCGGGGGAAGGGCCGCGGGAGAGACCCAGTACTTC	CASRTPGGRAAGETQYF
TRBV5-1	TRBJ1-3	-	once	TGCGCCAGCAGCCCGAACCCGGGGAGCTCTGGAAACACCATATATTTT	CASSPNPGSSGNTIYF
TRBV7-7	TRBJ2-3	TRBD2	-	TGTGCTAGCAGCCCGGGTGCGGGAGGGCCGACAGATACGCAGTATTTT	CASSPGAGGPTDTQYF
TRBV2	TRBJ2-7	-	once	TGTGCGACTAGGGTTGTCGAGCAGTACTTC	CATRVVEQYF
TRBV18	TRBJ2-7	-	-	TGTGCCAGCTCACCGGGCGATGCCTACGAGCAGTACTTC	CASSPGDAYEQYF
TRBV27	TRBJ2-1	-	-	TGTGCCAGCAGGACTGGTGGGGCTAATGAGCAGTTCTTC	CASRTGGANEQFF
TRBV11-2	TRBJ2-1	TRBD2	once	TGTGCCAGCAGCATTAGCGGGCCGATGAACAATGAGCAGTTCTTC	CASSISGPMNNEQFF
TRBV19	TRBJ1-1	TRBD1	few	TGTGCCAGTAGTATAGCCTCCGGGACAGGGGGAAGGACTGAAGCTTTCTTT	CASSIASGTGGRTEAFF
TRBV9	TRBJ1-2	TRBD1	-	TGTGCCAGCGGACAGGGTTCGGGCTATGGCTACACCTTC	CASGQGSGYGYTF
TRBV7-8	TRBJ2-6	-	-	TGTGCCAGCAGCGAGCAGCGAGGGGCCAACGTCCTGACTTTC	CASSEQRGANVLTF
TRBV5-1	TRBJ1-6	-	-	TGCGCCAGCAGCTTGTCGGTAGGGGCCTCGTATAATTCACCCCTCCACTTT	CASSLSVGASYNSPLHF
TRBV12-5	TRBJ1-2	TRBD1	-	TGTGCTAGTGGTTTGGGACAGGGGGCGGCCAACTATGGCTACACCTTC	CASGLGQGAANYGYTF
TRBV6-6	TRBJ1-5	-	-	TGTGCCAGCAGTTACGGGGGCTCCCAGCATTTT	CASSYGGSQHF
TRBV12-3/TRBV12-4	TRBJ1-2	-	-	TGTGCCAGCACCCAGGGGACCCCCTATGGCTACACCTTC	CASTQGTPYGYTF
TRBV9	TRBJ1-6	TRBD1	-	TGTGCCAGCAGCCTACGGGACAGGGGTGGTTCACCCCTCCACTTT	CASSLRDRGGSPLHF
TRBV6-1	TRBJ1-2	-	-	TGTGCCAGCAGTGAAGTGGGGCTACCTCCTAACTATGGCTACACCTTC	CASSEVGLPPNYGYTF
TRBV7-9	TRBJ1-4	-	-	TGTGCCAGCAGCTCGACGACAGATGAAAAACTGTTTTTT	CASSSTTDEKLFF
TRBV2	TRBJ1-6	TRBD1	-	TGTGCCAGCAGGGCACCGAGGCCAGGGGGTTCACCCCTCCACTTT	CASRAPRPGGSPLHF
TRBV18	TRBJ1-2	TRBD1	-	TGTGCCAGCTCGGCGACAGGGGGCTATGGCTACACCTTC	CASSATGGYGYTF
TRBV7-3	TRBJ2-1	-	-	TGTGCCAGCAGCCGGGGTTCCTACAATGAGCAGTTCTTC	CASSRGSYNEQFF
TRBV28	TRBJ2-7	TRBD2	-	TGTGCCAGCAGTTTGGCGGGAGGGTCCTACGAGCAGTACTTC	CASSLAGGSYEQYF
TRBV4-2	TRBJ1-1	-	-	TGTGCCAGCAGCCAAGAGGGGGGGATGGGGACTGAAGCTTTCTTT	CASSQEGGMGTEAFF
TRBV6-5	TRBJ2-2	TRBD1	once	TGTGCCAGCTCCACCCGGGACAGGGCTCCCGGGGAGCTGTTTTTT	CASSTRDRAPGELFF
TRBV7-3	TRBJ2-2	-	-	TGTGCCAGCAGCTTAGGTTCGGGGAACACCGGGGAGCTGTTTTTT	CASSLGSGNTGELFF
TRBV5-6	TRBJ1-1	-	-	TGTGCCAGCAGCTTGGGGTTCGATTCGGCAGGAAGGCACACTGAAGCTTTCTTT	CASSLGFDSAGRHTEAFF
TRBV28	TRBJ1-5	TRBD1	-	TGTGCCAGCAGTGCCGGGACAGGGGGCGCCGGGAATCAGCCCCAGCATTTT	CASSAGTGGAGNQPQHF
TRBV7-8	TRBJ1-5	-	-	TGTGCCAGCAGCTTGACACCTAATCAGCCCCAGCATTTT	CASSLTPNQPQHF
TRBV7-3	TRBJ2-2	TRBD2	-	TGTGCCAGCAGCCCCGTGCGCCCGCTAGCGGGAGTACCCGGGGAGCTGTTTTTT	CASSPVRPLAGVPGELFF
TRBV4-1	TRBJ2-2	TRBD2	-	TGCGCCAGCAGCCCGAGGGACGCGGGAGGTACCGGGGAGCTGTTTTTT	CASSPRDAGGTGELFF
TRBV6-5	TRBJ1-2	TRBD1	-	TGTGCCAGCACCACGGGACAGGGGAGCTATGGCTACACCTTC	CASTTGQGSYGYTF
TRBV7-4	TRBJ2-2	TRBD2	-	TGTGCCAGCAGCCGACAGGGACTAGCGTACACGCCACTGTCTCTGTTTTTT	CASSRQGLAYTPLSLFF
TRBV18	TRBJ2-7	TRBD2	-	TGTGCCAGCTCACCGGAGGGAGGGCCTGACGAGCAGTACTTC	CASSPEGGPDEQYF
TRBV5-1	TRBJ2-2	-	few	TGCGCCAGCAGCTTGGGGCCCGTGGGGCACACCGGGGAGCTGTTTTTT	CASSLGPVGHTGELFF
TRBV7-9	TRBJ1-1	TRBD1	-	TGTGCCGGAAAATACAGGGGAATCACTGAAGCTTTCTTT	CAGKYRGITEAFF
TRBV29-1	TRBJ2-3	TRBD2	-	TGCAGCGCCCTAACAGCTTTCCTTAGCGGGGGGACCACAGATACGCAGTATTTT	CSALTAFLSGGTTDTQYF
TRBV18	TRBJ2-5	TRBD1	many	TGTGCCAGCTCACCACGGACAGGGGGCGGGGAGACCCAGTACTTC	CASSPRTGGGETQYF
TRBV19	TRBJ2-2	TRBD1	-	TGTGCCAGTAGTATGGGGACAGGATTGAACACCGGGGAGCTGTTTTTT	CASSMGTGLNTGELFF
TRBV5-1	TRBJ1-2	TRBD1	-	TGCGCCAGCAGCTTGGCCGGACAGGGGGAAGGCTACACCTTC	CASSLAGQGEGYTF
TRBV5-4	TRBJ2-7	TRBD1	-	TGTGCCAGCAGCTTGCGGGACAGGGTGGTTGAGAAGCAGTACTTC	CASSLRDRVVEKQYF
TRBV4-1	TRBJ2-1	TRBD2	-	TGCGCCAGCAGCCTTTTCTTCCCGGCTAGCGGGGGGACTAGCTCCTACAATGAGCAGTTCTTC	CASSLFFPASGGTSSYNEQFF
TRBV7-3	TRBJ2-2	TRBD2	-	TGTGCCAGCAGCTTAAGAGCGGGAGGGCCGACGGCCGGGGAGCTGTTTTTT	CASSLRAGGPTAGELFF
TRBV11-2	TRBJ1-3	TRBD1	-	TGTGCCAGCAGCGACGACAGGGCGGGAAACACCATATATTTT	CASSDDRAGNTIYF
TRBV7-3	TRBJ1-1	-	-	TGTGCCAGCAGTACCGGTAACGGAGCCACTGAAGCTTTCTTT	CASSTGNGATEAFF
TRBV12-3/TRBV12-4	TRBJ2-3	-	-	TGTGCCAGCAGTCCCAGATTCACAGATACGCAGTATTTT	CASSPRFTDTQYF
TRBV14	TRBJ2-5	TRBD1	-	TGTGCCAGCAGCCCCGGGACAGCACAGACCCAGTACTTC	CASSPGTAQTQYF